These T cell receptor beta chains were read from a single sample in a study of T cell repertoires in cytomegalovirus infection. TCRdb reprocessed the reads with MiXCR, giving one entry per CDR3 protein. The repertoire has hundreds of thousands of distinct CDR3 sequences, 33% of them found once; the top ten carry about 18%. No antigens are known for them. The source was cultured PBMCs, collected from culture after CMV antigen stimulation. The receptor set was obtained from a human donor in good health (CMV status not recorded). Some clones in this sample may be carry-over from other donors' samples. Each CDR3 is given with its conserved first and last residue.

v_gene | len | CDR3aa
TRBV7-2 | 13 | CASSLGRGNTIYF
TRBV12-3/TRBV12-4 | 17 | CASSRTAGLVGYQPQHF
TRBV11-2 | 15 | CASTLSRLLYNEQFF
TRBV7-2 | 14 | CASRIGGAGETQYF
TRBV2 | 13 | CASSETSADTQYF
TRBV20-1 | 13 | CSARGGPADTQYF
TRBV20-1 | 16 | CSAAPSGGRSTGELFF
TRBV7-2 | 15 | CASSFDGAAGNTIYF
TRBV7-2 | 14 | CASNDQGLSYEQYF
TRBV4-3 | 15 | CASSPALGSTDTQYF
TRBV4-1 | 13 | CASSQAPPGPQFF
TRBV7-3 | 15 | CASSPQPGLAVEQFF